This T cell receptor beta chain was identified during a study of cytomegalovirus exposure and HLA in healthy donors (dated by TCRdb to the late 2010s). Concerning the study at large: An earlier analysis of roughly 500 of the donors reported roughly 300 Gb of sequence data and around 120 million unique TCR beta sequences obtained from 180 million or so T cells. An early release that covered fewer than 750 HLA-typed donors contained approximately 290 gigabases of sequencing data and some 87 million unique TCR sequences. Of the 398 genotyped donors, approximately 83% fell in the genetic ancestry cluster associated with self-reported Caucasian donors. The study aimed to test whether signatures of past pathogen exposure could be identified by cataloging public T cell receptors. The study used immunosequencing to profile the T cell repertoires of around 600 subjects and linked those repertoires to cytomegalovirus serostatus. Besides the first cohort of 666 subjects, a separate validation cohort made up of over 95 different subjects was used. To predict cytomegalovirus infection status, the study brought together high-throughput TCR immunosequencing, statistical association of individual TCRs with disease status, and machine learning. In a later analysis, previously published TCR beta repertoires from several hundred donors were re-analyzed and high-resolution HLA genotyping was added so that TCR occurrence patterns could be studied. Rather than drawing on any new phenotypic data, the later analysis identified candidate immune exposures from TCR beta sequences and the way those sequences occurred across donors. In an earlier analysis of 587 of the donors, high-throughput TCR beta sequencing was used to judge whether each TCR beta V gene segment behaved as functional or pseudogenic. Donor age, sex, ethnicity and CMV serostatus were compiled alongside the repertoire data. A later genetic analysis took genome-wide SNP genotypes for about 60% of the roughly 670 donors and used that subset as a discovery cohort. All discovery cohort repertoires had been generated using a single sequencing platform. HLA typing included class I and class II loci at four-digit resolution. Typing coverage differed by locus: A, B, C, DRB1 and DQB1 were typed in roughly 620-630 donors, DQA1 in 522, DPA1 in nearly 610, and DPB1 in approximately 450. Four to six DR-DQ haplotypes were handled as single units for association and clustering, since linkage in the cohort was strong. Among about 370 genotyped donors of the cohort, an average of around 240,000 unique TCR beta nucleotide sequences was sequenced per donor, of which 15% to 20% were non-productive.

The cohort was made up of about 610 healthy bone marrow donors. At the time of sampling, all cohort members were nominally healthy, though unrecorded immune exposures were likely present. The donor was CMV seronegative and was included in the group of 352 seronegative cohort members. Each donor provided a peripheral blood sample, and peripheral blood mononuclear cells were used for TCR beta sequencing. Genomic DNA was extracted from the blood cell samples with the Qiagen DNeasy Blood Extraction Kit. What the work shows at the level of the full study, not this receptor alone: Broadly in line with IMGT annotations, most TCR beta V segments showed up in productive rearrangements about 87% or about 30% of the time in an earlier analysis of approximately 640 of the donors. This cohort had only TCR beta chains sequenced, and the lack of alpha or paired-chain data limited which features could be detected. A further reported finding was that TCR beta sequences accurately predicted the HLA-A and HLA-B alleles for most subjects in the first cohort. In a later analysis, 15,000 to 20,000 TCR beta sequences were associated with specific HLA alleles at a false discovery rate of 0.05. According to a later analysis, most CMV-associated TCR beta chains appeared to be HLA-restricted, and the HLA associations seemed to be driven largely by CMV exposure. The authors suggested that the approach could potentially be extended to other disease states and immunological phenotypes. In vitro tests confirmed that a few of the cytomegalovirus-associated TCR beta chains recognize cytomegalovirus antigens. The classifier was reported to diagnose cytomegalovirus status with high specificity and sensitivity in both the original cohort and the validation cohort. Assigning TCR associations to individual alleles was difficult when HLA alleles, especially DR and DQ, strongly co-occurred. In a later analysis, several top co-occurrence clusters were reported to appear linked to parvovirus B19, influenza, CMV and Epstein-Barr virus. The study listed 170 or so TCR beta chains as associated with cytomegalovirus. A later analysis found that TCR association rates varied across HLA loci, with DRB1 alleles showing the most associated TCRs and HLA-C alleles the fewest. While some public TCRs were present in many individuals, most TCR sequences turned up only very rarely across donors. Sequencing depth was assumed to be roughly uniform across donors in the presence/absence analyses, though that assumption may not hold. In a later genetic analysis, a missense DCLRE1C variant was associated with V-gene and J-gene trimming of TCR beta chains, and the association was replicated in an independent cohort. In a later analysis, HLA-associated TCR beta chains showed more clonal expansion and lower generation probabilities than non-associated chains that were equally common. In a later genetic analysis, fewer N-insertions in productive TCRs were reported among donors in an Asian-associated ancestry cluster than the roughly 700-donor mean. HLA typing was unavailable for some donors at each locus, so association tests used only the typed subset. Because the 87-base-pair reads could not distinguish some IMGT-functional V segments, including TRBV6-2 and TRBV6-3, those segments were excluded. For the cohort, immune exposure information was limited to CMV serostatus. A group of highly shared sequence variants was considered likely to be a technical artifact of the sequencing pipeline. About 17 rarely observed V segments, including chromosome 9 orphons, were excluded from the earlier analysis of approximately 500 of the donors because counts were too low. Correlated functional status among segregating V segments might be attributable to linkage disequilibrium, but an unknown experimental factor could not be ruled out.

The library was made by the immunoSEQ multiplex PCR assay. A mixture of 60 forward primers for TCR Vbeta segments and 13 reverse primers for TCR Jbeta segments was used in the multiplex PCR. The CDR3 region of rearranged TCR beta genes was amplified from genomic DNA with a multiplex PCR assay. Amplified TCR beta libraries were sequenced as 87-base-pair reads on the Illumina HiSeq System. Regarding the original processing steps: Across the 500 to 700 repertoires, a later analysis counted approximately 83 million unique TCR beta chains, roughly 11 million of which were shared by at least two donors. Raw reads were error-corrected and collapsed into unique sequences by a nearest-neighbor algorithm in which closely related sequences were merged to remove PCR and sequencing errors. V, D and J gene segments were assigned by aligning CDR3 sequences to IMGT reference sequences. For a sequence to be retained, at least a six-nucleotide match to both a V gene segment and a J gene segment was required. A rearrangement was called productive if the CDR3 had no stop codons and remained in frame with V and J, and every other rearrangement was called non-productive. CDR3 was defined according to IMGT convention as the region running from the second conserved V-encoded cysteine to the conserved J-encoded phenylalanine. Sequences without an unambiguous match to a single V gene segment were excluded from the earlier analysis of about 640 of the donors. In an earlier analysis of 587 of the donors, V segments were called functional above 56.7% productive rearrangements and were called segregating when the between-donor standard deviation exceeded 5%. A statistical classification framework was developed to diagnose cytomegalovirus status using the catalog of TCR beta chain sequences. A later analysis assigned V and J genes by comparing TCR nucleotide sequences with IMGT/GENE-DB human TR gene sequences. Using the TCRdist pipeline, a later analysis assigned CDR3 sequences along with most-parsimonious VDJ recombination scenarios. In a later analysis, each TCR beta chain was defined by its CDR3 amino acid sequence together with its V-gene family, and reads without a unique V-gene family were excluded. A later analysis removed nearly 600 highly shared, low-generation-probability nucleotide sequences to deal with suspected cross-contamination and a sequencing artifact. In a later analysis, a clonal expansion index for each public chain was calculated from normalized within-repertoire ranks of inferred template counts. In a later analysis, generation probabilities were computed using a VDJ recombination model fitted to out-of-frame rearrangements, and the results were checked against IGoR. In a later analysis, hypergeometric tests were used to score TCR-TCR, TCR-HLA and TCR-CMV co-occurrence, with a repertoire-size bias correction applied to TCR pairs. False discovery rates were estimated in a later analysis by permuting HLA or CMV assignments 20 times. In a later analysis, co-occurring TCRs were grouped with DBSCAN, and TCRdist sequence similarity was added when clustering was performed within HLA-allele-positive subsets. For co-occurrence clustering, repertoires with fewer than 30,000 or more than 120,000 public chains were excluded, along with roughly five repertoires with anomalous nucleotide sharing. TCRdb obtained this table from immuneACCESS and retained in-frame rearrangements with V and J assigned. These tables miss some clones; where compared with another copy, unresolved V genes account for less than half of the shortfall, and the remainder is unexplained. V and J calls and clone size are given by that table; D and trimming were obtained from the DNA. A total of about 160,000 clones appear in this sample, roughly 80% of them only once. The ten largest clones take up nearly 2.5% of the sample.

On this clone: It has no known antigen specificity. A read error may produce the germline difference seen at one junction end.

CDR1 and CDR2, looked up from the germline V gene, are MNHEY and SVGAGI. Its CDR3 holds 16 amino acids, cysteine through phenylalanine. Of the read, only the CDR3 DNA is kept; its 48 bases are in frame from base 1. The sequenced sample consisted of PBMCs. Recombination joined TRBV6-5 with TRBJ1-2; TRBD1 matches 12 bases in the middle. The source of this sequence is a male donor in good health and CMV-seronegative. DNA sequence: TGTGCCAGCAGTTACCTGGGACAGGGGGCGCGTTATGGCTACCCCTTC. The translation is CASSYLGQGARYGYPF.